This T cell receptor beta chain was captured in a study of blood T cell repertoires in COVID-19. In germline, CDR1 is SGDLS, CDR2 YYNGEE. Trimming removed 0 bases from V and 0 bases from J, with 10 bases in between. The CDR3 is 17 residues long. Assay used: immunoSEQ multiplex PCR; TCRdb lists only in-frame clones, some missing. The table shows about 270,000 clones, with 80% to 95% occurring only once. The sequence derives from a person aged 18-35 years with COVID-19, enrolled during active disease. The sample taken for sequencing was peripheral blood. The V gene is TRBV9, the J gene TRBJ1-6; tentative D call: TRBD1 (5 bases). CDR3 amino acids: CASSVGDGSSYNSPLHF. CDR3 sequence (DNA): TGTGCCAGCAGCGTAGGGGACGGGAGCTCCTATAATTCACCCCTCCACTTT.